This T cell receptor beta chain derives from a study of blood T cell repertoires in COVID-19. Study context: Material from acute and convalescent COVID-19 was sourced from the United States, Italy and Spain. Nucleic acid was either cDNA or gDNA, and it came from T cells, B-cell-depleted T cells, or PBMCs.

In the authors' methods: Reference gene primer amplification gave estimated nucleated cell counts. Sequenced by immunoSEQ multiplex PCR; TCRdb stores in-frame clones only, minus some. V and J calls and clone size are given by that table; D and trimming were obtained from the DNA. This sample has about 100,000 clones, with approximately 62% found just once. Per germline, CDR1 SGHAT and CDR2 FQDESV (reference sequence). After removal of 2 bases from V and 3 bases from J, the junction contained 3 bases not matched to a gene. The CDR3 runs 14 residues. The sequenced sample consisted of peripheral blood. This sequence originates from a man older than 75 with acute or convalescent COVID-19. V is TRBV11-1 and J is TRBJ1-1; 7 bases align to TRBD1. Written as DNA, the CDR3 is TGTGCCAGCAGCTTAACAACAGGGGACACTGAAGCTTTCTTT. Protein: CASSLTTGDTEAFF.